The rows below give T cell receptor beta chains drawn from one sample of a study of chemoradiotherapy in HPV16-positive cancers. The protocol was immunoSEQ multiplex PCR, while the TCRdb copy is restricted to in-frame clones and leaves out a portion. Of more than 10,000 clones listed, 89% are singletons. The sequencing here drew on blood, taken from a patient who underwent chemoradiotherapy. All receptors derive from a human donor with HPV-associated anogenital cancer. The CDR3 runs from the conserved cysteine through the conserved F or W. D genes are given only for firm matches. Expanded clones are given a class, and other clones once, few, many or no size at all.

d_call	v_call	clone_size	j_call	cdr3_aa	cdr3_nt
.	TRBV11-1	.	TRBJ1-1	CASSPGTLENTEAFF	TGTGCCAGCAGCCCTGGGACACTCGAGAACACTGAAGCTTTCTTT
.	TRBV5-6	.	TRBJ1-6	CASNLGPQSRNSPLHF	TGTGCCAGCAACTTGGGACCGCAGTCCCGTAATTCACCCCTCCACTTT
TRBD1	TRBV11-2	.	TRBJ1-6	CASSRQGANSPLHF	TGTGCCAGCAGCAGACAGGGGGCTAATTCACCCCTCCACTTT
TRBD1	TRBV18	.	TRBJ2-7	CASSNSGQGREQYF	TGTGCCAGCTCAAACTCGGGACAGGGGCGCGAGCAGTACTTC
.	TRBV9	.	TRBJ2-7	CASSVVSGYEQYF	TGTGCCAGCAGCGTAGTTTCAGGCTACGAGCAGTACTTC
.	TRBV20-1	.	TRBJ2-5	CSAGEETQYF	TGCAGTGCGGGGGAGGAGACCCAGTACTTC
TRBD2	TRBV6-5	.	TRBJ2-2	CASSFLAGVSAGELFF	TGTGCCAGCAGTTTCCTAGCGGGAGTGAGTGCCGGGGAGCTGTTTTTT
.	TRBV5-6	.	TRBJ2-7	CASSLEAGRYEQYF	TGTGCCAGCAGCTTGGAGGCGGGTAGATACGAGCAGTACTTC
.	TRBV5-4	.	TRBJ2-3	CASSLGYTDTQYF	TGTGCCAGCAGCTTAGGTTACACAGATACGCAGTATTTT
.	TRBV19	.	TRBJ2-5	CASSTVGLETQYF	TGTGCCAGTAGTACTGTAGGGCTGGAGACCCAGTACTTC
.	TRBV7-3	.	TRBJ2-7	CASILGLSQYFSYEQYF	TGTGCCAGCATCCTGGGGTTATCTCAGTACTTCTCCTACGAGCAGTACTTC
.	TRBV18	.	TRBJ2-1	CASSPPSPLLNEQFF	TGTGCCAGCTCACCACCCTCTCCCCTTCTCAATGAGCAGTTCTTC
TRBD2	TRBV7-8	.	TRBJ2-7	CASSKTSGRAQYEQYF	TGTGCCAGCAGCAAGACTAGCGGGAGGGCCCAGTACGAGCAGTACTTC
.	TRBV4-3	once	TRBJ1-3	CASSQDRGRNTIYF	TGCGCCAGCAGCCAAGATCGGGGTCGAAACACCATATATTTT
TRBD1	TRBV4-1	.	TRBJ1-2	CASSQDQGAVGNYGYTF	TGCGCCAGCAGCCAAGATCAGGGGGCGGTGGGCAACTATGGCTACACCTTC
.	TRBV7-8	.	TRBJ1-4	CASSPVFLRNEKLFF	TGTGCCAGCAGCCCCGTATTTCTCAGGAATGAAAAACTGTTTTTT
TRBD2	TRBV10-1	few	TRBJ2-3	CASSPSGNTDTQYF	TGCGCCAGCAGTCCTAGCGGGAACACAGATACGCAGTATTTT
TRBD1	TRBV15	.	TRBJ2-5	CATGTGGWETQYF	TGTGCCACTGGGACAGGGGGTTGGGAGACCCAGTACTTC
.	TRBV7-9	few	TRBJ2-1	CASSLLRSEQFF	TGTGCCAGCAGCTTGCTCCGCTCGGAGCAGTTCTTC
.	TRBV4-3	.	TRBJ1-2	CASSATFSGANHGYTF	TGCGCCAGCAGCGCCACGTTCTCGGGGGCGAATCATGGCTACACCTTC
.	TRBV28	.	TRBJ2-1	CASSTTPSGGGLNEQFF	TGTGCCAGCAGCACTACCCCTAGCGGAGGGGGACTTAATGAGCAGTTCTTC
.	TRBV7-9	.	TRBJ2-1	CASSLEAGQSNEQFF	TGTGCCAGCAGCTTAGAAGCGGGTCAGAGCAATGAGCAGTTCTTC
.	TRBV29-1	.	TRBJ1-1	CSVEVGQGRAFF	TGCAGCGTTGAAGTCGGGCAGGGTAGGGCTTTCTTT
.	TRBV15	.	TRBJ2-2	CATSSTTRTVRPGELFF	TGTGCCACCAGCTCAACGACCCGGACCGTTAGACCCGGGGAGCTGTTTTTT
.	TRBV19	few	TRBJ1-5	CASSIDRINQPQHF	TGTGCCAGTAGTATAGACAGGATCAATCAGCCCCAGCATTTT
TRBD2	TRBV19	.	TRBJ2-3	CASSPHDGLADTDTQYF	TGTGCCAGTAGTCCGCATGATGGACTAGCGGACACAGATACGCAGTATTTT
.	TRBV20-1	.	TRBJ2-7	CSANRGGEYF	TGCAGTGCTAACCGGGGCGGAGAGTACTTC
TRBD1	TRBV4-3	few	TRBJ2-7	CASSQDAQGAPNEQYF	TGCGCCAGCAGCCAAGATGCTCAGGGGGCGCCCAACGAGCAGTACTTC
.	TRBV18	.	TRBJ2-7	CASSPRFSSYEQYF	TGTGCCAGCTCACCAAGGTTCAGCTCCTACGAGCAGTACTTC
TRBD1	TRBV28	.	TRBJ1-2	CASTSGGGQEPYTF	TGTGCCAGCACCTCCGGGGGGGGACAGGAACCCTACACCTTC
.	TRBV19	few	TRBJ2-7	CASSLRTQGQYEQYF	TGTGCCAGTAGCCTAAGAACCCAAGGACAGTACGAGCAGTACTTC
.	TRBV7-3	.	TRBJ1-1	CASSKQGGATLAFF	TGTGCCAGCAGCAAACAGGGAGGGGCGACTCTAGCTTTCTTT
.	TRBV18	.	TRBJ1-4	CASSPNSGLREKLFF	TGTGCCAGCTCACCAAATTCAGGGTTACGTGAAAAACTGTTTTTT
.	TRBV19	.	TRBJ2-1	CASQPLTGGGDEQFF	TGTGCCAGTCAACCGTTGACAGGCGGGGGCGATGAGCAGTTCTTC
TRBD1	TRBV6-5	.	TRBJ2-7	CASSYGRTGGPYEQYF	TGTGCCAGCAGTTACGGCAGGACAGGGGGCCCCTACGAGCAGTACTTC
.	TRBV27	.	TRBJ1-2	CASSFRESRGYTF	TGTGCCAGCAGTTTTCGGGAGAGCCGGGGCTACACCTTC
TRBD1	TRBV11-2	.	TRBJ2-7	CASSRRTGDGTYEQYF	TGTGCCAGCAGCAGGCGGACAGGGGATGGGACTTACGAGCAGTACTTC
TRBD2	TRBV18	.	TRBJ2-1	CASSRGLAGGQYNEQFF	TGTGCCAGCTCACGGGGACTAGCGGGGGGCCAATACAATGAGCAGTTCTTC
TRBD2	TRBV9	.	TRBJ2-5	CASSVGGRAPETQYF	TGTGCCAGCAGCGTGGGCGGGAGGGCCCCAGAGACCCAGTACTTC
TRBD1	TRBV5-1	.	TRBJ1-4	CASSSGTEIPSNEKLFF	TGCGCCAGCAGCTCCGGGACAGAAATACCGTCTAATGAAAAACTGTTTTTT
.	TRBV9	.	TRBJ2-1	CASSQGGEEQFF	TGTGCCAGCAGCCAGGGGGGGGAGGAGCAGTTCTTC
TRBD1	TRBV7-6	.	TRBJ2-2	CASSFRTGARTGELFF	TGTGCCAGCAGCTTTCGGACAGGGGCGAGGACCGGGGAGCTGTTTTTT
.	TRBV14	.	TRBJ2-7	CASSQRTVAYEQYF	TGTGCCAGCAGCCAAAGGACAGTAGCCTACGAGCAGTACTTC
TRBD2	TRBV27	.	TRBJ2-3	CASRMGGRVADTQYF	TGTGCCAGCAGAATGGGCGGGAGGGTGGCAGATACGCAGTATTTT
.	TRBV5-6	.	TRBJ1-1	CASSSPGFGGEEAFF	TGTGCCAGCAGCTCCCCAGGGTTCGGAGGCGAAGAAGCTTTCTTT
TRBD2	TRBV7-7	.	TRBJ2-1	CASSAAGGPHNEQFF	TGTGCCAGCAGCGCGGCGGGGGGACCTCACAATGAGCAGTTCTTC
.	TRBV5-5	.	TRBJ2-4	CASSFRQAGSAKNIQYF	TGTGCCAGCAGCTTTCGACAGGCCGGCTCAGCCAAAAACATTCAGTACTTC
.	TRBV2	once	TRBJ2-3	CASSDGRAGTDTQYF	TGTGCCAGCAGTGACGGCAGGGCCGGAACAGATACGCAGTATTTT
TRBD1	TRBV18	.	TRBJ2-1	CASSTRQGIDNEQFF	TGTGCCAGCTCAACACGACAGGGGATCGACAATGAGCAGTTCTTC
TRBD1	TRBV2	.	TRBJ2-2	CASSVAQGARTGELFF	TGTGCCAGCAGTGTGGCACAGGGGGCGAGGACCGGGGAGCTGTTTTTT